Shown below are 10 T cell receptor beta chains from a single sample sequenced in a study of radiation and T cells in renal cell carcinoma. The assay was immunoSEQ multiplex PCR, and TCRdb's table has in-frame clones only and misses some. The sample records around 170,000 clones, around 89% being singletons. The time point is: blood 4 weeks post-SBRT, at nephrectomy. The treatment was: 15 Gy SBRT to primary tumor, nephrectomy 4 weeks later. Material: blood, obtained from a patient whose treatment included radiotherapy and nephrectomy. The source of these receptors is a woman aged 50 to 65 with renal cell carcinoma.

This clone came up once. The chain has TRBV10-1 and TRBJ2-3, with TRBD2 matching over 8 bases. The CDR3 spans 15 residues. Germline lookup yields CDR1 WNHNN and CDR2 SYGVQD (reference sequence). J gave up 2 bases and V 1 base, and 2 bases lay outside the gene matches. The CDR3 DNA sequence: TGCGCCAGCAGTGAGTTGCGGGGGGTCACAGATACGCAGTATTTT. Amino acids: CASSELRGVTDTQYF.

The chain combines TRBV10-1 with TRBJ2-5; D unresolved. With 4 bases removed from V and 7 bases from J, the gap between germline ends came to 13 bases. The CDR3 covers 13 residues. CDR1 is WNHNN and CDR2 is SYGVQD in the germline V gene (reference sequence). The CDR3 protein is CASSGTTPGTQYF. The CDR3 DNA sequence: TGCGCCAGCAGTGGAACAACCCCGGGGACCCAGTACTTC.

The chain combines TRBV5-4 with TRBJ2-1; 10 nucleotides match TRBD2. The V segment lost 1 base and the J segment 9 bases; nucleotides outside the gene matches: 7. The CDR3 contains 15 residues. The germline CDR1 and CDR2 sequences are SGHNT and YYREEE (reference sequence). This CDR3 is CASSLFASGGGEQFF. In DNA, the CDR3 is TGTGCCAGCAGCTTGTTCGCTAGCGGGGGTGGTGAGCAGTTCTTC.

The chain is built from TRBV5-5 and TRBJ1-5, with D perhaps TRBD1 (5 bases). Germline V gene sequence: CDR1 SGHKS, CDR2 YYEKEE (reference sequence). The CDR3 spans 16 residues. Trimming took 4 bases from V and 4 from J, leaving 18 bases between them. Here the CDR3 reads CASSHSGQGGNQPQHF. The DNA for the CDR3 is TGTGCCAGCAGCCACTCTGGGCAGGGAGGGAATCAGCCCCAGCATTTT.

This clone has a handful of counts. This sequence joins TRBV5-1 and TRBJ1-2; TRBD1 matches at 8 bases. Losses at the gene ends were 5 bases for V and 5 bases for J; bases not matched to a gene: 5. The germline V gene encodes CDR1 SGHRS and CDR2 YFSETQ. The CDR3 is 13 residues long. CDR3: CASRPGGGYGYTF. The CDR3 DNA is TGCGCCAGCAGGCCAGGGGGCGGGTATGGCTACACCTTC.

The rearrangement uses TRBV5-1 and TRBJ1-1, with 9 bases aligning to TRBD1. After removal of 3 bases from V and 5 bases from J, the junction contained 5 bases not matched to a gene. Looked up from germline, CDR1 is SGHRS and CDR2 is YFSETQ. The CDR3 loop spans 14 amino acids. The CDR3 nucleotides are TGCGCCAGCAGCTGGACAGGGGTTGGGACTGAAGCTTTCTTT. Amino acids: CASSWTGVGTEAFF. The full variable domain, with the rest looked up from reference TRBV5-1 and TRBJ1-1, is KAGVTQTPRYLIKTRGQQVTLSCSPISGHRSVSWYQQTPGQGLQFLFEYFSETQRNKGNFPGRFSGRQFSNSRSEMNVSTLELGDSALYLCASSWTGVGTEAFFGQGTRLTVV.

This CDR3 reads CASKLGTTNYNEQFF. CDR3 bases: TGTGCCAGCAAACTCGGGACAACTAACTACAATGAGCAGTTCTTC. The chain carries TRBV6-6 and TRBJ2-1, with D perhaps matching TRBD1 (6 bases). CDR1 is MNHNY, CDR2 SVGAGI, per germline (reference sequence). The CDR3 spans 15 residues. V shed 7 bases and J shed 3 bases, with 16 bases lying between them.

The rearrangement links TRBV6-5 to TRBJ2-5, with D maybe TRBD2 (6 bases). There are 13 residues in the CDR3. V was pared by 6 bases and J by 7 bases, with 15 bases between. Germline values: CDR1 MNHEY, CDR2 SVGAGI. The CDR3 loop reads CASRAGPAGTQYF. CDR3 coding DNA: TGTGCCAGCAGGGCCGGGCCAGCGGGGACCCAGTACTTC.

The V call is TRBV20-1, the J call TRBJ2-7, with D unclear. Trimming took 3 bases from V and 2 from J, leaving 5 bases between them. The CDR3 has 11 residues. Germline loops: CDR1 DFQATT, CDR2 SNEGSKA (reference sequence). CDR3 in DNA: TGCAGTGCTAGTCAGGCCTACGAGCAGTACTTC. Translation: CSASQAYEQYF.

This chain's CDR3 is CASSYTFPTDTQYF. DNA of the CDR3: TGTGCCAGCAGTTACACCTTCCCGACAGATACGCAGTATTTT. This chain connects TRBV6-5 to TRBJ2-3, with D hard to call. The length of the CDR3 is 14 residues. In germline, CDR1 is MNHEY, CDR2 SVGAGI. V was cut by 2 bases and J by 3 bases, with 9 bases left in between.